Sequencing of this TCR beta chain was carried out in a study of cytomegalovirus exposure and HLA in healthy donors. This PCR relied on a set of 60 Vbeta primers and 13 Jbeta primers. Clones were read by immunoSEQ multiplex PCR, and TCRdb kept only the in-frame ones, dropping some. The sample yields about 190,000 clones, 80% to 85% seen once. The V gene's germline CDR1 is GTSNPN and CDR2 SVGIG (reference sequence). The CDR3 is 13 residues long. Trimming cost V 4 bases and J 10 bases, with 17 bases left between them. J is TRBJ2-1 and V is TRBV30, with a weak D call TRBD1 (5 bases). The sequenced sample was PBMCs. The receptor was derived from a woman under 30 in good health and CMV-seronegative. The CDR3 DNA follows: TGTGCCTGGAACTGGGGATCTAAGGGGGAGCAGTTCTTC. Its translation is CAWNWGSKGEQFF.